One and the same sample provided the 27 T cell receptor beta chains below, sequenced in a study of Ad26.COV2.S vaccination and SARS-CoV-2 variants. Treatment noted: roughly 19 received Ad26.COV2.S at low or high dose, single or two shots; 5 received placebo; per-sample allocation not given. Sampling occurred on day 63 after the first vaccine or placebo injection. TCRdb's copy holds only in-frame clones and misses some; the assay was immunoSEQ multiplex PCR. The sample yields nearly 400,000 clones, about 88% seen once. Specimen: peripheral blood, collected in a trial of Ad26.COV2.S vaccine versus placebo. All receptors come from a person aged 18-60 years who received the Ad26.COV2.S COVID-19 vaccine or a placebo.

J is TRBJ1-2 and V is TRBV27; D gene ambiguous. This CDR3 spans 13 amino acids. Trimming removed 2 bases from V and 2 bases from J, with 6 bases in between. Germline CDR1 reads MNHEY; CDR2 reads SMNVEV (reference sequence). Here the CDR3 reads CASSLGLNYGYTF. Here the CDR3 DNA reads TGTGCCAGCAGTTTAGGGCTAAACTATGGCTACACCTTC.

This clone was observed once. V usage is TRBV9 and J usage is TRBJ1-4; unclear D gene. Germline V CDR1 and CDR2: SGDLS, YYNGEE. The CDR3 is 14 amino acids. V was clipped by 0 bases and J by 5 bases, with 8 bases between them. CDR3 in DNA: TGTGCCAGCAGCGTAGGTACCAGGAATGAAAAACTGTTTTTT. It encodes CASSVGTRNEKLFF.

This chain joins TRBV10-3 and TRBJ2-7; 7 bases are shared with TRBD1. Germline V CDR1 and CDR2: ENHRY, SYGVKD. The junction had 5 bases not matched to a gene; V was cut back by 6 bases and J by 0 bases. The CDR3 is 14 residues long. For the CDR3, the DNA is TGTGCCATCAGGAGGACAGGTCTCTCCTACGAGCAGTACTTC. Amino acids: CAIRRTGLSYEQYF.

The V call is TRBV11-3, the J call TRBJ2-7; weak D call: TRBD2 (5 bases). This CDR3 is built from 12 residues. Between the trimmed V and J ends, which lost 3 bases and 4 bases, there was a span of 7 bases. Germline CDR1 and CDR2: SGHNT and YENEEA. The CDR3 nucleotides are TGTGCCAGCAGCTTCTCGGGGTACGAGCAGTACTTC. Translated, it gives CASSFSGYEQYF.

V gene TRBV10-1 combines with J gene TRBJ1-2; no definite D call. Germline-derived CDR1 and CDR2 are WNHNN and SYGVQD (reference sequence). This CDR3 region has 9 residues. CDR3 in amino acids: CAREAGYTF. CDR3 DNA: TGCGCGCGGGAGGCGGGCTACACCTTC.

V gene TRBV3-1 (or the pseudogene TRBV3-2) combines with J gene TRBJ2-1; no clear D gene. CDR3 length equals 15 residues. Germline V gene sequence: CDR1 LGHDT, CDR2 YNNKEL (reference sequence). Deletions cut 4 bases from V and 6 bases from J, with 16 bases between. The CDR3 region is CASSPQSPLTNEQFF. CDR3 DNA: TGTGCCAGCAGCCCCCAGTCCCCGCTAACCAATGAGCAGTTCTTC.

This clone was seen just once. The chain carries TRBV5-4 and TRBJ2-1; 8 bases map to TRBD1. The V gene's germline CDR1 is SGHNT and CDR2 YYREEE (reference sequence). V gave up 4 bases and J gave up 5 bases; unmatched junction bases: 8. This CDR3 contains 15 residues. Here the CDR3 reads CASSRTGTGDNEQFF. The CDR3 DNA follows: TGTGCCAGCAGCAGAACCGGGACAGGCGACAATGAGCAGTTCTTC.

V usage is TRBV10-3 and J usage is TRBJ1-5, with TRBD1 matching 7 bases. Germline V CDR1 and CDR2: ENHRY, SYGVKD. The CDR3 length is 16 residues. V lost 3 bases and J lost 2; bases outside the gene matches: 7. CDR3 nucleotide sequence: TGTGCCATCAGTGATTCAGGGGGGGGCGGCAATCAGCCCCAGCATTTT. Translation gives CAISDSGGGGNQPQHF.

Many counts were recorded for this clone. This chain links TRBV27 with TRBJ2-2; D unresolved. Looked up from germline, CDR1 is MNHEY and CDR2 is SMNVEV (reference sequence). The CDR3 spans 15 residues. V lost 1 base and J lost 1, with 7 bases in between. The CDR3 sequence: CASSLFMKNTGELFF. In DNA, the CDR3 is TGTGCCAGCAGTTTATTCATGAAGAACACCGGGGAGCTGTTTTTT.

V usage is TRBV11-2 and J usage is TRBJ1-2, with D hard to call. Per the germline V gene, CDR1 is SGHAT and CDR2 is FQNNGV. CDR3 length: 14 amino acids. V dropped 5 bases and J dropped 8 bases, with 18 bases sitting between them. The CDR3: CASSPAGPETGYTF. CDR3 in DNA: TGTGCCAGCAGCCCGGCCGGGCCCGAAACAGGCTACACCTTC.

The chain couples TRBV2 to TRBJ2-1; D perhaps matches TRBD2 (5 bases). The CDR3 spans 12 residues. The ends were cut back, 5 bases at V and 9 bases at J, with 11 bases in the middle. Germline V gene lookup returns CDR1 SNHLY and CDR2 FYNNEI. As DNA, the CDR3 is TGTGCCAGCAGTTTACTAGATTCTGAGCAGTTCTTC. It encodes CASSLLDSEQFF. Drawing the rest from reference TRBV2 and TRBJ2-1, the complete variable domain is EPEVTQTPSHQVTQMGQEVILRCVPISNHLYFYWYRQILGQKVEFLVSFYNNEISEKSEIFDDQFSVERPDGSNFTLKIRSTKLEDSAMYFCASSLLDSEQFFGPGTRLTVL.

The chain couples TRBV5-1 to TRBJ2-4; the D gene is possibly TRBD2 (6 bases). CDR3 length equals 15 residues. In germline, CDR1 is SGHRS, CDR2 YFSETQ. V lost 3 bases, J lost 5 bases, and 15 bases lay in between. CDR3 sequence: CASSSTGTGENIQYF. As DNA, the CDR3 is TGCGCCAGCAGCTCGACCGGGACTGGGGAAAACATTCAGTACTTC.

The chain is built from TRBV6-2 or TRBV6-3 and TRBJ2-7; 7 bases line up with TRBD2. The CDR3 consists of 13 residues. J gave up 6 bases and V 2 bases, and 4 bases lay outside the gene matches. Germline CDR1 and CDR2: MNHEY and SVGEGT. The CDR3 DNA reads as TGTGCCAGCAGTTACGTCGGGGGGTCCGAGCAGTACTTC. Protein product: CASSYVGGSEQYF.

This clone was picked up one time. J is TRBJ2-5 and V is TRBV7-9; TRBD2 might be the D (6 bases). CDR1 SEHNR and CDR2 FQNEAQ come from the germline V gene (reference sequence). The CDR3 covers 15 residues. Trimming took 5 bases from V and 3 from J, leaving 16 bases between them. The CDR3 reads CASSVSGAVEETQYF. The CDR3, as DNA: TGTGCCAGCAGCGTTAGCGGAGCCGTTGAAGAGACCCAGTACTTC.

The rearrangement uses TRBV12-3 or TRBV12-4 and TRBJ2-1, with 8 bases that match TRBD2. The CDR3 length is 13 residues. With V trimmed by 3 bases and J by 12 bases, 7 bases remained unmatched. The CDR3 bases are TGTGCCAGCAGTTTCCGGTCCGGGAGGGTGCAGTTCTTC. Protein: CASSFRSGRVQFF.

V is TRBV12-5 and J is TRBJ1-1, with 9 bases fitting TRBD1. The CDR3 loop spans 15 amino acids. J lost 6 bases, V lost 7 bases, and 12 bases had no gene match. The germline V gene encodes CDR1 LGHNT and CDR2 FRNRAP. CDR3 amino acids: CASARTGDPFAEAFF. In DNA, the CDR3 is TGTGCTAGTGCCCGGACAGGGGACCCCTTCGCTGAAGCTTTCTTT.

This clone has only a few counts. The J gene is TRBJ1-2, the V gene TRBV7-8; D may be TRBD1 (6 bases). Trimming stripped 5 bases from V and 4 bases from J, with 17 bases between. Germline CDR1 is SGHVS and CDR2 is FQNEAQ. The CDR3 extends over 15 amino acids. The CDR3 loop reads CASSPPRTAGYGYTF. DNA for the CDR3: TGTGCCAGCAGCCCCCCTCGGACAGCAGGCTATGGCTACACCTTC.

The rearrangement uses TRBV29-1 and TRBJ2-7; possibly TRBD1 or TRBD2 for D (5 bases each). Germline CDR1 is SQVTM and CDR2 is ANQGSEA. Trimming stripped 6 bases from V and 5 bases from J, with 11 bases between. The CDR3 runs to 11 residues. The CDR3, as DNA: TGCAGCGTGACCGAGGGGAACGAGCAGTACTTC. It translates to CSVTEGNEQYF.

The CDR3 sequence is CASSPQGVNTGELFF. Written as DNA, the CDR3 is TGTGCCAGCAGCCCCCAGGGGGTTAACACCGGGGAGCTGTTTTTT. V is TRBV7-3 and J is TRBJ2-2; 7 nucleotides match TRBD1. V was clipped by 5 bases and J by 2 bases; unmatched bases: 5. Germline CDR1 SGHTA, CDR2 FQGTGA. The CDR3 spans 15 residues.

V gene TRBV4-1 combines with J gene TRBJ1-4; weak D call: TRBD1 (6 bases). V was cut by 3 bases and J by 4 bases, with 15 bases left in between. Germline CDR1 is MGHRA and CDR2 is YSYEKL. The CDR3 is 16 residues long. CDR3 residues: CASSQGHSRVNEKLFF. The DNA of the CDR3 is TGCGCCAGCAGCCAGGGACATAGCCGTGTTAATGAAAAACTGTTTTTT.

This sequence joins TRBV5-1 and TRBJ1-1; TRBD1 is a possible D gene (5 bases). Between the trimmed V and J ends, which lost 0 bases and 0 bases, there was a span of 9 bases. Germline V CDR1 and CDR2: SGHRS, YFSETQ. CDR3 length: 15 amino acids. CDR3 DNA sequence: TGCGCCAGCAGCTTGGCCGAGGGGTTGAACACTGAAGCTTTCTTT. Its protein product is CASSLAEGLNTEAFF.

V usage is TRBV27 and J usage is TRBJ1-3, with TRBD1 identical over 10 bases. Losses at the gene ends were 5 bases for V and 4 bases for J; bases not matched to a gene: 8. Per the germline V gene, CDR1 is MNHEY and CDR2 is SMNVEV (reference sequence). The CDR3 consists of 16 residues. The CDR3 reads CASSPRGQGTGNTIYF. The CDR3 nucleotides are TGTGCCAGCAGTCCCCGGGGACAGGGGACCGGAAACACCATATATTTT.

J is TRBJ1-6 and V is TRBV5-4; a possible D gene is TRBD1 (6 bases). CDR1 is SGHNT, CDR2 YYREEE, per germline (reference sequence). The V and J ends lost 4 bases and 5 bases respectively, with 10 bases between them. The CDR3 is 14 amino acids. The CDR3 loop reads CASSPGADNSPLHF. The CDR3 region has the DNA TGTGCCAGCAGCCCGGGGGCAGATAATTCACCCCTCCACTTT. Based on the CDR3 plus reference TRBV5-4 and TRBJ1-6, the full variable domain is ETGVTQSPTHLIKTRGQQVTLRCSSQSGHNTVSWYQQALGQGPQFIFQYYREEENGRGNFPPRFSGLQFPNYSSELNVNALELDDSALYLCASSPGADNSPLHFGNGTRLTVT.

The chain is built from TRBV5-4 and TRBJ2-1; D possibly corresponds to TRBD1 (5 bases). The length of the CDR3 is 15 residues. Germline V CDR1 and CDR2: SGHNT, YYREEE (reference sequence). V lost 2 bases and J 0 bases, leaving 9 bases between the germline ends. The chain's CDR3 is CASSFGAPSYNEQFF. Written as DNA, the CDR3 is TGTGCCAGCAGCTTTGGGGCCCCCTCCTACAATGAGCAGTTCTTC.

This chain uses TRBV28 with TRBJ2-5, with 7 bases aligning to TRBD2. Germline V gene data show CDR1 as MDHEN and CDR2 as SYDVKM. The CDR3 consists of 13 residues. V gave up 4 bases and J gave up 9 bases; unmatched junction bases: 8. CDR3 amino acids: CASSSPLRGAQYF. DNA for the CDR3: TGTGCCAGCAGTTCCCCCCTCCGGGGGGCCCAGTACTTC.

For the CDR3, the DNA is TGTGCCAGCAGAGGGCCGAGGGGTGAGCAGTTCTTC. As protein: CASRGPRGEQFF. The chain couples TRBV7-8 to TRBJ2-1; D may be TRBD1 or TRBD2 (5 bases each). Per germline, CDR1 SGHVS and CDR2 FQNEAQ. Trimming pared 6 bases from V and 9 bases from J, leaving 12 bases between. The CDR3 length is 12 residues.

This chain joins TRBV5-1 and TRBJ1-2; D gene uncertain. The CDR3 is made up of 14 amino acids. With 2 bases removed from V and 4 bases from J, the gap between germline ends came to 12 bases. CDR1 is SGHRS and CDR2 is YFSETQ in the germline V gene. The CDR3 nucleotides are TGCGCCAGCAGCTTAATGGAGGGAGGCTATGGCTACACCTTC. This sequence encodes CASSLMEGGYGYTF. The whole variable domain, remainder taken from reference TRBV5-1 and TRBJ1-2, is KAGVTQTPRYLIKTRGQQVTLSCSPISGHRSVSWYQQTPGQGLQFLFEYFSETQRNKGNFPGRFSGRQFSNSRSEMNVSTLELGDSALYLCASSLMEGGYGYTFGSGTRLTVV.